These 21 T cell receptor beta chains were sequenced from one sample in a study of blood T cells in healthy people across ages. Then a second PCR, running about 6 to 11 cycles, was carried out with a sample-barcoded 5' primer and a J-beta primer mix. In TCRdb, the 5' RACE reads were re-called with MiXCR into one record per CDR3 protein. The sample has around 870,000 distinct CDR3 sequences, 29% seen once. Sequences were obtained from blood. The receptors stem from a woman of 80 years or more in good health.

The gene calls are TRBV7-9 and TRBJ1-1; 8 positions match TRBD1. Germline-derived CDR1 and CDR2 are SEHNR and FQNEAQ (reference sequence). This CDR3 spans 14 amino acids. Trimming cost V 7 bases and J 5 bases; bases outside gene matches: 9. This chain's CDR3 is CASIDSDRATEAFF. The CDR3 region has the DNA TGTGCCAGCATAGATTCGGACAGGGCGACTGAAGCTTTCTTT. Looking up the rest from reference TRBV7-9 and TRBJ1-1 gives the full variable domain: DTGVSQNPRHKITKRGQNVTFRCDPISEHNRLYWYRQTLGQGPEFLTYFQNEAQLEKSRLLSDRFSAERPKGSFSTLEIQRTEQGDSAMYLCASIDSDRATEAFFGQGTRLTVV.

Points on this clonotype: A single base separates this from a much larger clone, so it may be a read error. This chain uses TRBV5-1 with TRBJ2-5; D not certain. The germline V gene encodes CDR1 SGHRS and CDR2 YFSETQ. V gave up 1 base and J gave up 2 bases, with 9 bases separating them. The CDR3 sequence is 14 residues long. This CDR3 reads CASSLNGQQETQYF. In DNA form, the CDR3 reads TGCGCCAGCAGCTTGAATGGGCAACAAGAGACCCAGTACTTC.

At least ten counts were recorded for this clonotype. The CDR3 sequence is CSAVDLVVKNIQYF. DNA of the CDR3: TGCAGTGCTGTAGACTTGGTAGTCAAAAACATTCAGTACTTC. The chain joins TRBV20-1 to TRBJ2-4; D unresolved. The V gene lost 5 bases and the J gene lost 3 bases, with 14 bases spanning the gap. The CDR3 extends over 14 amino acids. Germline CDR1 reads DFQATT; CDR2 reads SNEGSKA (reference sequence).

This clonotype was found a few times. The rearrangement uses TRBV5-1 and TRBJ1-5, with TRBD1 matching over 7 bases. Germline CDR1 reads SGHRS; CDR2 reads YFSETQ. The CDR3 length is 15 residues. V gave up 4 bases and J gave up 3 bases; unmatched junction bases: 7. CDR3 nucleotide sequence: TGCGCCAGCAGCCTTTGGACAGGCGTCAATCAGCCCCAGCATTTT. This sequence encodes CASSLWTGVNQPQHF. Variable domain in full (rest from reference TRBV5-1 and TRBJ1-5): KAGVTQTPRYLIKTRGQQVTLSCSPISGHRSVSWYQQTPGQGLQFLFEYFSETQRNKGNFPGRFSGRQFSNSRSEMNVSTLELGDSALYLCASSLWTGVNQPQHFGDGTRLSIL.

In its sample, this clonotype was seen many times. This chain joins TRBV20-1 and TRBJ1-2; 8 bases align to TRBD1. This CDR3 region has 15 residues. V lost 7 bases to trimming and J lost 2 bases; unmatched junction nucleotides: 12. Germline V lookup: CDR1 DFQATT, CDR2 SNEGSKA (reference sequence). CDR3 protein: CSVVRPGGYNYGYTF. CDR3 nucleotides: TGCAGTGTCGTTCGTCCAGGGGGCTACAACTATGGCTACACCTTC.

This clonotype has at least ten counts. The chain recombines TRBV5-1 with TRBJ2-1; D is possibly TRBD2 (5 bases). Trimming pared 6 bases from V and 1 base from J, leaving 14 bases between. CDR1 SGHRS and CDR2 YFSETQ come from the germline V gene. The CDR3 spans 15 residues. The CDR3 coding sequence is TGCGCCAGCACTGCTGAGGGCCGGTCCTACAATGAGCAGTTCTTC. Translating gives CASTAEGRSYNEQFF. Combining the CDR3 with reference TRBV5-1 and TRBJ2-1 gives the whole variable domain KAGVTQTPRYLIKTRGQQVTLSCSPISGHRSVSWYQQTPGQGLQFLFEYFSETQRNKGNFPGRFSGRQFSNSRSEMNVSTLELGDSALYLCASTAEGRSYNEQFFGPGTRLTVL.

In its sample, this clonotype was seen many times. The rearrangement uses TRBV29-1 and TRBJ2-1; perhaps TRBD2 as D (6 bases). There are 14 residues in the CDR3. Trimming left V 4 bases short and J 5 bases short, with 15 bases between. CDR1 is SQVTM, CDR2 ANQGSEA, per germline. This CDR3 reads CSVGKGLHDNEQFF. CDR3 sequence (DNA): TGCAGCGTTGGGAAGGGACTGCATGACAATGAGCAGTTCTTC.

The chain joins TRBV3-1 to TRBJ2-5; no reliable D call. The CDR3 runs 14 residues. From germline, CDR1 is LGHDT and CDR2 YNNKEL (reference sequence). Trimming cost V 4 bases and J 5 bases, with 14 bases left between them. DNA for the CDR3: TGTGCCAGCAGCCCCCTCCAGCCACCGGAGACCCAGTACTTC. Its translation: CASSPLQPPETQYF.

In this sample, this clonotype turned up a few times. The rearrangement uses TRBV7-9 and TRBJ2-3; D not resolved. Germline CDR1 is SEHNR and CDR2 is FQNEAQ (reference sequence). Trimming left V 5 bases short and J 7 bases short, with 13 bases between. The CDR3 has 13 residues. CDR3 coding DNA: TGTGCCAGCAGCCTCACCGTAGCAAATACGCAGTATTTT. Translated: CASSLTVANTQYF.

The CDR3 DNA reads as TGTGCCAGCAGGCCGGGGGGTGAGAACACTGAAGCTTTCTTT. Protein product: CASRPGGENTEAFF. The chain carries TRBV27 and TRBJ1-1; TRBD1 is a possible D gene (5 bases). In germline, CDR1 is MNHEY, CDR2 SMNVEV (reference sequence). CDR3 length equals 14 residues. V lost 6 bases and J 1 base, leaving 12 bases between the germline ends.

As to this clonotype: It may be a read error: a sequence one base away is much more abundant. This rearrangement joins TRBV7-2 to TRBJ1-2; 7 bases fit TRBD1. The CDR3 extends over 18 amino acids. Germline V gives CDR1 SGHTA, CDR2 FQGNSA. The chain's CDR3 is CASSVLGGQGGTRSGCTF. In DNA, the CDR3 is TGTGCCAGCAGCGTCCTCGGGGGGCAGGGGGGAACTCGGTCTGGCTGCACCTTC.

This clonotype was seen a handful of times. V is TRBV11-3 and J is TRBJ2-4; a weak D match, TRBD1 (8 bases). V gave up 2 bases and J gave up 6 bases, with 17 bases separating them. CDR3 length: 16 residues. In germline, CDR1 is SGHNT, CDR2 YENEEA. The CDR3 region has the DNA TGTGCCAGCAGCTTAAGAGGACAGGGAGGGAGAAACATTCAGTACTTC. Translated: CASSLRGQGGRNIQYF.

CDR3 amino acids: CASSLLQGAGELFF. In DNA, the CDR3 is TGTGCCAGCAGCTTACTACAGGGTGCCGGGGAGCTGTTTTTT. The chain links TRBV7-2 to TRBJ2-2; D is perhaps TRBD1 (6 bases). Germline V CDR1 and CDR2: SGHTA, FQGNSA. V dropped 2 bases and J dropped 6 bases, with 10 bases sitting between them. This CDR3 has 14 amino acids.

This clonotype was picked up a small number of times. This sequence joins TRBV4-3 and TRBJ2-2; TRBD1 agrees at 8 bases. There are 15 residues in the CDR3. Germline V lookup: CDR1 LGHNA, CDR2 YSLEER. Unmatched junction bases numbered 6, after V lost 6 bases and J lost 3 bases. CDR3 sequence: CASRWQGADTGELFF. CDR3 nucleotides: TGCGCCAGCAGGTGGCAGGGGGCGGACACCGGGGAGCTGTTTTTT.

This clonotype was seen a handful of times. With a much larger clone just one base away, this may be a read error. The gene calls are TRBV5-1 and TRBJ2-3, with D unresolved. The CDR3 has 16 amino acids. Germline V gives CDR1 SGHRS, CDR2 YFSETQ. The CDR3 DNA follows: TGCGCCGGCAGCTTCAGGCGATCGAGTGTAGGAGATACGCAGTATTTT. Translation gives CAGSFRRSSVGDTQYF.

This clonotype was counted at least ten times. The chain carries TRBV20-1 and TRBJ2-3; TRBD2 agrees at 15 bases. CDR3 length: 17 amino acids. V lost 5 bases to trimming and J lost 0 bases; unmatched junction nucleotides: 6. Per germline, CDR1 DFQATT and CDR2 SNEGSKA (reference sequence). The CDR3 reads CSADGTSGGPSTDTQYF. CDR3 nucleotide sequence: TGCAGTGCTGACGGGACTAGCGGGGGGCCCAGCACAGATACGCAGTATTTT.

This clonotype was observed a handful of times. A much larger clone is a single base away; this may be a read error. The chain joins TRBV9 to TRBJ2-3, with D unclear. CDR3 length equals 14 residues. The V end was cut by 4 bases, the J end by 1 base, with 10 bases between. Germline-derived CDR1 and CDR2 are SGDLS and YYNGEE. The CDR3 reads CASSQSVRTDTQYF. The DNA of the CDR3 is TGTGCCAGCAGCCAAAGCGTGCGCACAGATACGCAGTATTTT.

V gene TRBV10-2 combines with J gene TRBJ1-5; D unclear. Trimming pared 2 bases from V and 9 bases from J, leaving 20 bases between. Germline CDR1 reads WSHSY; CDR2 reads SAAADI. The CDR3 length is 16 residues. The CDR3 region has the DNA TGCGCCAGCAGTGAGAGGGCAGAGTACCGGAGAATGCCCCAGCATTTT. Protein: CASSERAEYRRMPQHF.

This clonotype was found many times. The chain is built from TRBV3-1 and TRBJ2-3; TRBD2 matches at 13 bases. V lost 3 bases, J lost 2 bases, and 11 bases stayed unmatched. The CDR3 extends over 19 amino acids. Germline V gene data show CDR1 as LGHDT and CDR2 as YNNKEL (reference sequence). The CDR3 DNA reads as TGTGCCAGCAGCCAGCGGGGACTAGCGGGGTTTAAGAACACAGATACGCAGTATTTT. Amino acid sequence: CASSQRGLAGFKNTDTQYF.

This clonotype was counted many times. This chain uses TRBV11-2 with TRBJ2-5; 12 bases fit TRBD2. The CDR3 extends over 15 amino acids. With V trimmed by 11 bases and J by 2 bases, 9 bases remained unmatched. CDR1 SGHAT and CDR2 FQNNGV come from the germline V gene. The CDR3 region is CAGKRLAGDQETQYF. In nucleotides, the CDR3 is TGTGCCGGAAAAAGACTAGCGGGGGATCAAGAGACCCAGTACTTC.

This clonotype has a handful of counts. This may come from a read error, since a much larger clone is one base off. The chain recombines TRBV18 with TRBJ2-3; TRBD1 might be the D (6 bases). The germline gives CDR1 KGHSH, CDR2 LQKENI. This CDR3 spans 15 amino acids. V lost 3 bases and J 1 base, leaving 11 bases between the germline ends. The CDR3 is CASSPTGKGTDTQYF. In DNA, the CDR3 is TGTGCCAGCTCACCTACAGGGAAAGGCACAGATACGCAGTATTTT.